This TCR beta chain was captured by sequencing in a study of metastatic and nonmetastatic thyroid tumors. TCRdb reanalyzed the PCR reads via MiXCR. The table shows around 50,000 clones, with 30% occurring only once. Nobody among the patients had been given any treatment before thyroid surgery. After removal of 3 bases from V and 8 bases from J, the junction contained 9 bases not matched to a gene. This CDR3 comprises 14 residues. CDR1 is MNHNS and CDR2 is SASEGT in the germline V gene. This clone was detected a few times. The clonotype originates from a female donor with papillary thyroid cancer or a benign thyroid nodule (not recorded which). Some clones in this sample may be carry-over from other donors' samples. This chain connects TRBV6-1 to TRBJ1-2; 7 bases line up with TRBD1. Sequencing was done on a sample of blood. This CDR3 is CASSDWTGVYGYTF. The CDR3 DNA sequence: TGTGCCAGCAGTGACTGGACAGGAGTCTACGGCTACACCTTC.